A selection of T cell receptor beta chains follows, all from one sample in a study of T cells in Graves' hyperthyroidism and ophthalmopathy. TCRdb re-called the multiplex PCR reads through MiXCR, storing one row per CDR3 protein. The sample lists around 580,000 distinct CDR3 sequences, over 15% seen once, with 18% in the top ten. The sample taken for sequencing was blood. Receptors were obtained from a woman younger than 35 with Graves' hyperthyroidism. Each CDR3 is given with its conserved first and last residue. A D gene is named only where the DNA matches it firmly. Rows may omit the clone size; those that give it use once, few, many or a size class.

clone_size,j_call,v_call,d_call,cdr3_aa,cdr3_nt
many,TRBJ1-5,TRBV12-3/TRBV12-4,-,CASTMSGVRQPQHF,TGTGCCAGCACCATGAGTGGGGTACGGCAGCCCCAGCATTTT
many,TRBJ1-1,TRBV7-2,TRBD1,CASSPRQGMATEAFF,TGTGCCAGCAGCCCCCGACAGGGCATGGCCACTGAAGCTTTCTTT
-,TRBJ2-7,TRBV2,TRBD1,CASRPWGQVSYNEQYF,TGTGCCAGCAGACCTTGGGGACAGGTCTCCTACAATGAGCAGTACTTC
once,TRBJ1-1,TRBV20-1,-,CSARDGRENTVAFF,TGCAGTGCTAGAGATGGCAGAGAGAACACTGTAGCTTTCTTT
many,TRBJ2-1,TRBV11-3,-,CASSLDIGSRNEQFF,TGTGCCAGCAGCTTGGATATCGGGTCGAGGAATGAGCAGTTCTTC
-,TRBJ2-1,TRBV9,TRBD2,CASSPGTSGGAFEQFF,TGTGCCAGCAGCCCGGGGACTAGCGGGGGGGCCTTTGAGCAGTTCTTC
-,TRBJ2-6,TRBV15,TRBD1,CATSGSGTAVSGANVLTF,TGTGCCACCAGCGGATCCGGGACAGCGGTATCTGGGGCCAACGTCCTGACTTTC
-,TRBJ1-1,TRBV19,-,CASSIDAVWNTEAFF,TGTGCCAGTAGTATAGATGCGGTGTGGAACACTGAAGCTTTCTTT
few,TRBJ1-6,TRBV20-1,-,CSASPPLQGPNSPLHF,TGCAGTGCTAGCCCTCCCTTACAAGGGCCAAATTCACCCCTCCACTTT
-,TRBJ1-4,TRBV30,-,CAWSVRSHNEKLFF,TGTGCCTGGAGTGTACGAAGCCATAATGAAAAACTGTTTTTT
-,TRBJ1-1,TRBV9,-,CASSVDSGEGVKTEAFF,TGTGCCAGCAGCGTAGATAGCGGGGAGGGGGTAAAAACTGAAGCTTTCTTT
many,TRBJ1-1,TRBV11-1,-,CASSFRTLDTEAFF,TGTGCCAGCAGCTTTCGGACACTAGACACTGAAGCTTTCTTT
many,TRBJ1-1,TRBV12-3/TRBV12-4,-,CASTQSSTEAFF,TGTGCCAGCACCCAATCATCGACTGAAGCTTTCTTT
-,TRBJ2-5,TRBV19,-,CASSMGGPQETQYF,TGTGCCAGTAGTATGGGGGGACCACAAGAGACCCAGTACTTC
-,TRBJ2-3,TRBV9,TRBD1,CASSVRDRGQPNTQYF,TGTGCCAGCAGCGTCAGGGACAGGGGGCAGCCTAATACGCAGTATTTT
few,TRBJ2-1,TRBV24-1,-,CATGRGLSNEQFF,TGTGCCACCGGCCGAGGACTATCCAATGAGCAGTTCTTC
-,TRBJ1-2,TRBV28,-,CASSQTGGTGYTF,TGTGCCAGCAGTCAGACGGGGGGGACTGGCTACACCTTC
many,TRBJ1-5,TRBV7-8,-,CASSSGGSNQPQHF,TGTGCCAGCAGCTCGGGCGGTAGCAATCAGCCCCAGCATTTT
many,TRBJ2-1,TRBV20-1,TRBD2,CSATGLAPYNEQFF,TGCAGTGCCACCGGACTAGCCCCCTACAATGAGCAGTTCTTC
many,TRBJ2-7,TRBV6-1,-,CASSEYSGYEQYF,TGTGCCAGCAGTGAATACTCCGGCTACGAGCAGTACTTC
few,TRBJ2-5,TRBV5-6,-,CASRWGSRTQYF,TGTGCCAGCAGGTGGGGGTCGAGGACCCAGTACTTC
-,TRBJ1-2,TRBV3-1,-,CASSGYYDGSRGGYTF,TGTGCCAGCAGCGGATATTATGACGGATCTCGCGGGGGCTACACCTTC
few,TRBJ1-1,TRBV5-1,-,CASRKDPDTEAFF,TGCGCCAGCAGAAAGGATCCAGATACTGAAGCTTTCTTT
many,TRBJ2-7,TRBV6-1,-,CASSVPRGSISGSSYEQYF,TGTGCCAGCAGTGTCCCCCGGGGGTCCATCTCGGGTTCGTCCTACGAGCAGTACTTC
-,TRBJ2-7,TRBV12-5,TRBD2,CASGLPRLAGSYEQYF,TGTGCTAGTGGTTTGCCGCGACTAGCGGGGTCCTACGAGCAGTACTTC
-,TRBJ2-5,TRBV5-1,-,CASRHGSDKETQYF,TGCGCCAGCAGACATGGTTCAGATAAAGAGACCCAGTACTTC
few,TRBJ2-1,TRBV5-8,TRBD2,CASSFAGTSGGYNEQFF,TGTGCCAGCAGCTTCGCCGGGACTAGCGGGGGTTACAATGAGCAGTTCTTC
many,TRBJ2-7,TRBV10-3,-,CAISPTESGEQYF,TGTGCCATCAGTCCCACAGAGTCGGGGGAGCAGTACTTC
-,TRBJ2-3,TRBV12-3/TRBV12-4,-,CASSFSRSDTQYF,TGTGCCAGCAGTTTTAGTCGGTCAGATACGCAGTATTTT
-,TRBJ2-5,TRBV14,-,CASSQSFPGVRTLAETQYF,TGTGCCAGCAGCCAATCCTTCCCCGGGGTCCGAACCCTCGCAGAGACCCAGTACTTC
many,TRBJ2-7,TRBV7-9,TRBD2,CASSLTLTGGLSYEQYF,TGTGCCAGCAGCTTAACGCTGACGGGAGGGCTCTCCTACGAGCAGTACTTC
many,TRBJ2-7,TRBV5-4,-,CASSLGLVINEQYF,TGTGCCAGCAGCTTGGGACTAGTTATCAACGAGCAGTACTTC
few,TRBJ2-7,TRBV11-3,TRBD1,CASSQPGQGRDEQYF,TGTGCCAGCAGCCAGCCGGGACAGGGAAGGGACGAGCAGTACTTC
many,TRBJ1-2,TRBV20-1,-,CSVPGRKNYGYTF,TGCAGTGTTCCGGGACGGAAAAACTATGGCTACACCTTC
few,TRBJ1-2,TRBV18,TRBD1,CASSLGTVLNYGYTF,TGTGCCAGCTCACTCGGGACAGTACTTAACTATGGCTACACCTTC
many,TRBJ2-3,TRBV2,TRBD2,CASRSTSGRITDTQYF,TGTGCCAGCAGATCGACTAGCGGGAGGATCACAGATACGCAGTATTTT
-,TRBJ2-1,TRBV28,TRBD1,CASSGTAEDEQFF,TGTGCCAGTTCCGGGACAGCTGAAGATGAGCAGTTCTTC
-,TRBJ2-1,TRBV2,-,CASDGGYEQFF,TGTGCCAGCGACGGGGGTTATGAGCAGTTCTTC
few,TRBJ1-5,TRBV11-3,TRBD1,CASSWRMEGQMHQPQHF,TGTGCCAGCAGCTGGAGAATGGAGGGACAGATGCATCAGCCCCAGCATTTT
-,TRBJ2-5,TRBV29-1,TRBD2,CSAGGASGGARETQYF,TGCAGCGCCGGAGGCGCTAGCGGGGGGGCAAGAGAGACCCAGTACTTC
many,TRBJ1-3,TRBV28,-,CASIRGGGNTIYF,TGTGCCAGCATAAGGGGAGGTGGAAACACCATATATTTT
many,TRBJ2-3,TRBV12-3/TRBV12-4,TRBD2,CASSSPRLAGYTDTQYF,TGTGCCAGCAGCAGCCCCCGACTAGCGGGGTACACAGATACGCAGTATTTT
many,TRBJ1-5,TRBV6-1,TRBD1,CAIRGGTLNQPQHF,TGTGCCATCAGGGGGGGGACACTTAATCAGCCCCAGCATTTT
many,TRBJ2-1,TRBV6-2/TRBV6-3,TRBD2,CASTLREGYNEQFF,TGTGCCAGCACGTTGCGGGAGGGCTACAATGAGCAGTTCTTC
-,TRBJ2-1,TRBV7-3,TRBD1,CASSQVSQGARYNEQFF,TGTGCCAGCAGCCAAGTTTCCCAGGGGGCCCGCTACAATGAGCAGTTCTTC
-,TRBJ2-4,TRBV14,TRBD2,CASSLEGRDIQYF,TGTGCCAGCAGCCTAGAGGGGAGGGACATTCAGTACTTC
many,TRBJ2-1,TRBV7-8,-,CASSLARLRQDNEQFF,TGTGCCAGCAGCTTAGCCCGACTGAGGCAAGACAATGAGCAGTTCTTC
many,TRBJ2-1,TRBV12-3/TRBV12-4,-,CASSPDPNNEQFF,TGTGCCAGCAGTCCGGACCCGAACAATGAGCAGTTCTTC
-,TRBJ1-6,TRBV15,-,CATSRDSASPLHF,TGTGCCACCAGCAGAGATTCGGCTTCACCCCTCCACTTT
-,TRBJ2-3,TRBV20-1,TRBD2,CSVAGRTDTQYF,TGCAGTGTAGCGGGACGCACAGATACGCAGTATTTT
-,TRBJ2-2,TRBV27,-,CASSFRATGELFF,TGTGCCAGCAGTTTCAGGGCTACCGGGGAGCTGTTTTTT
-,TRBJ2-7,TRBV28,TRBD2,CASSFVLSGNEQYF,TGTGCCAGCAGTTTTGTCTTAAGCGGGAACGAGCAGTACTTC
few,TRBJ2-4,TRBV5-1,TRBD1,CASSQGAKNIRYF,TGCGCCAGCAGCCAGGGGGCCAAAAACATTCGGTACTTC
many,TRBJ1-1,TRBV5-6,-,CASGLVEGTEAFF,TGTGCCAGCGGCCTTGTCGAGGGCACTGAAGCTTTCTTT